The clone carrying this T cell receptor (beta chain) was seen ten or more times. Next came a second PCR, run for about 6 to 12 cycles, which used a sample-barcoded 5' primer along with a J-beta primer mix. Each cDNA molecule received a tag from a template-switch adaptor that had 12 random nucleotides. TCRdb analysed the 5' RACE reads with MiXCR anew, one entry per CDR3 protein. Found here are about 1.7 million distinct CDR3 sequences, about 28% of them singletons; the top ten hold more than 6%. This record belongs to a study of blood T cells in healthy people across ages. As for the study in general: Template switching captured about one barcoded beta molecule per two T cells.

Every participating donor contributed about 10 milliliters of peripheral blood through a draw. The V gene's germline CDR1 is SEHNR and CDR2 FQNEAQ (reference sequence). V lost 4 bases and J 0 bases, leaving 8 bases between the germline ends. The CDR3 has 14 amino acids. V and J are TRBV7-9 and TRBJ2-3; unclear D gene. This TCR was recovered from a woman aged 25 to 45 in good health. The source material was blood. The chain's CDR3 is CASSSLTSTDTQYF. The CDR3 DNA reads TGTGCCAGCAGCTCCCTAACCAGCACAGATACGCAGTATTTT. The full variable domain, with the rest looked up from reference TRBV7-9 and TRBJ2-3, is DTGVSQNPRHKITKRGQNVTFRCDPISEHNRLYWYRQTLGQGPEFLTYFQNEAQLEKSRLLSDRFSAERPKGSFSTLEIQRTEQGDSAMYLCASSSLTSTDTQYFGPGTRLTVL.